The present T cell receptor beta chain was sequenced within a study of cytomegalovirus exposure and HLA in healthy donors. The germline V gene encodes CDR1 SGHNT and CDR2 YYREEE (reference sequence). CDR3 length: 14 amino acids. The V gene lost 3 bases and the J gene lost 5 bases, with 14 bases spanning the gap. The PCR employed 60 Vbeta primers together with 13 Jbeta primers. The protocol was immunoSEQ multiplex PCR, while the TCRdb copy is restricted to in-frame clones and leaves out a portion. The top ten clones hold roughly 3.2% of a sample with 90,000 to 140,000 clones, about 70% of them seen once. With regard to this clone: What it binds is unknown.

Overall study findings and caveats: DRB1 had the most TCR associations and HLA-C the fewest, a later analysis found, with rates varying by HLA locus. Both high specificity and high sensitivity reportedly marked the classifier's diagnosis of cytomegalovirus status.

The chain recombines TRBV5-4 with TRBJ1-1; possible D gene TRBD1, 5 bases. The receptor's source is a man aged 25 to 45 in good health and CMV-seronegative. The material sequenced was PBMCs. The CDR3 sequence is CASSWAQGGTEAFF. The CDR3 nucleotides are TGTGCCAGCAGCTGGGCTCAGGGCGGAACTGAAGCTTTCTTT.